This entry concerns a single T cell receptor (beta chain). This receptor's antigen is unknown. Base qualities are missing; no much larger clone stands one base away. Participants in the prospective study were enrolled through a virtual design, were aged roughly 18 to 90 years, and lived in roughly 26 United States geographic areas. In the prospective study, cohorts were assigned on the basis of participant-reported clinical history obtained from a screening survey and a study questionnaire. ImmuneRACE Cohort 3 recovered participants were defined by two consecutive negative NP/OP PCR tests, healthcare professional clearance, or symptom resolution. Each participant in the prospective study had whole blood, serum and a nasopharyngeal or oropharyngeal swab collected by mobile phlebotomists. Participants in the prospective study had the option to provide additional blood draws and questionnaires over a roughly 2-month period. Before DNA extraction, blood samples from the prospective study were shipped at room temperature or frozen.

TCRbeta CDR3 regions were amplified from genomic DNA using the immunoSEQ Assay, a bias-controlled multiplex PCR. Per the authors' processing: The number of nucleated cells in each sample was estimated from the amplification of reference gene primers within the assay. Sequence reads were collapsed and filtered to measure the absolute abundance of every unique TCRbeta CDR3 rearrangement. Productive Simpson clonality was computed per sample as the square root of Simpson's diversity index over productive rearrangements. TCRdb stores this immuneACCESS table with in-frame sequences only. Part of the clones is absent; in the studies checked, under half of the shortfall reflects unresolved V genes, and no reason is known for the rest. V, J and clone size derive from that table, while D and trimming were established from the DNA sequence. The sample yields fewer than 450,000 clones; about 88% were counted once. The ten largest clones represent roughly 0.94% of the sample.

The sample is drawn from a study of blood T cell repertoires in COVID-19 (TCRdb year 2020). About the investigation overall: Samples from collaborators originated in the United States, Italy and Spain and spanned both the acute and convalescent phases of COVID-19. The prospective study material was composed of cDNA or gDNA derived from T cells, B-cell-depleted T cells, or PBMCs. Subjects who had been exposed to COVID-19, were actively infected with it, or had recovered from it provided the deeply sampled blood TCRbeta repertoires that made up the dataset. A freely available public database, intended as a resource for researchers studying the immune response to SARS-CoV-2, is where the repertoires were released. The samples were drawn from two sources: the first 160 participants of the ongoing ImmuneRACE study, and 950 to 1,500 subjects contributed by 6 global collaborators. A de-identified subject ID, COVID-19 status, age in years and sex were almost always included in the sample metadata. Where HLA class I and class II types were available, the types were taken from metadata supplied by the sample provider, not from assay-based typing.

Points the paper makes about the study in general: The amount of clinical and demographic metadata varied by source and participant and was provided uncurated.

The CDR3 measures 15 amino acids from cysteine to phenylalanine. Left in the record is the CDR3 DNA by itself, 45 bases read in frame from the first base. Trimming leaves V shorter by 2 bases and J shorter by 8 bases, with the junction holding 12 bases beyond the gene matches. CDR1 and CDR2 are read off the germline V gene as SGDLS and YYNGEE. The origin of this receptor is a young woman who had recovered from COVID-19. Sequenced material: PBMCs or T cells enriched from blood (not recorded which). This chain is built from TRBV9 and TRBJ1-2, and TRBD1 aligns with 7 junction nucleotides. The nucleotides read TGTGCCAGCAGCGTTGAACCGACAGGGAACGGCGGCTACACCTTC. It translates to CASSVEPTGNGGYTF.